Below are 23 T cell receptor beta chains sequenced from a single sample in a study of neurological immune-mediated disorders. Each CDR3 protein is one row after TCRdb ran MiXCR on the 5' RACE reads. The repertoire has approximately 65,000 distinct CDR3 sequences, around 4% of them found once; the top ten carry about 2.4%. Input material: PBMCs. The receptors derive from a man aged 50 to 60 with multiple sclerosis.

This clonotype was detected ten times or more. J is TRBJ2-1 and V is TRBV12-3 or TRBV12-4; no firm D call. Trimming shortened V by 4 bases and J by 0 bases, and 10 bases separated the two germline ends. The CDR3 runs to 15 residues. DNA of the CDR3: TGTGCCAGCAGTTCAGTCTCAGGCTCCTACAATGAGCAGTTCTTC. Amino acid sequence: CASSSVSGSYNEQFF.

The table lists this clonotype with many counts. The V call is TRBV27, the J call TRBJ2-2; 7 bases are a match to TRBD1. Losses at the gene ends were 6 bases for V and 4 bases for J; bases not matched to a gene: 5. CDR3 length equals 14 residues. Germline CDR1 and CDR2: MNHEY and SMNVEV (reference sequence). The DNA of the CDR3 is TGTGCCAGCAGGCTGACAGGGCCCACCGGGGAGCTGTTTTTT. Its translation is CASRLTGPTGELFF.

Many counts were recorded for this clonotype. The chain uses TRBV5-1 and TRBJ2-5, with 8 bases aligning to TRBD1. The CDR3 extends over 15 amino acids. V lost 3 bases and J lost 2; bases outside the gene matches: 6. Germline-derived CDR1 and CDR2 are SGHRS and YFSETQ. The CDR3 sequence: CASSSGQGRQETQYF. CDR3 sequence (DNA): TGCGCCAGCAGCTCTGGACAGGGACGGCAAGAGACCCAGTACTTC.

This clonotype was picked up many times. This chain uses TRBV20-1 with TRBJ2-7, with 8 positions matching TRBD2. Trimming removed 1 base from V and 4 bases from J; junction bases left unmatched: 9. The CDR3 is made up of 15 amino acids. Germline CDR1 reads DFQATT; CDR2 reads SNEGSKA (reference sequence). The CDR3 DNA reads TGCAGTGCTAGAGTATTAGCGGGGCCAGGGTACGAGCAGTACTTC. As protein: CSARVLAGPGYEQYF.

This clonotype has at least ten counts. V is TRBV5-1 and J is TRBJ2-2; maybe TRBD1 (5 bases). The CDR3 is made up of 15 amino acids. V was shortened by 7 bases and J by 0 bases, with 13 bases between the two germline ends. The germline V gene has CDR1 SGHRS and CDR2 YFSETQ. CDR3 coding DNA: TGCGCCAGCCACAGGATAGGCACGAACACCGGGGAGCTGTTTTTT. It yields the protein CASHRIGTNTGELFF.

At least ten counts were recorded for this clonotype. The gene calls are TRBV5-5 and TRBJ2-5, with D possibly being TRBD2 (6 bases). V was shortened by 3 bases and J by 7 bases, with 13 bases between the two germline ends. CDR1 is SGHKS and CDR2 is YYEKEE in the germline V gene (reference sequence). The CDR3 sequence is 13 residues long. The CDR3 loop reads CASSWRGGGTQYF. The CDR3 nucleotides read TGTGCCAGCAGCTGGAGGGGCGGCGGGACCCAGTACTTC.

A few counts support this clonotype. The junction does not match germline at one end; this may be a read error. This sequence joins TRBV4-2 and TRBJ1-5, with D maybe TRBD1 (6 bases). The CDR3 runs to 14 residues. The germline V gene encodes CDR1 LGHNA and CDR2 YNFKEQ. CDR3 DNA sequence: TGTGCCAGCAGCCAACAACAGGGCGGTCAGCCCCAGAATTTT. This codes for CASSQQQGGQPQNF.

The chain is built from TRBV9 and TRBJ1-3; TRBD1 is a possible D gene (5 bases). Germline lookup yields CDR1 SGDLS and CDR2 YYNGEE. Trimming pared 3 bases from V and 5 bases from J, leaving 12 bases between. The CDR3 is 14 residues long. The CDR3 spells CASSATEGRNTIYF. The CDR3 nucleotides are TGTGCCAGCAGCGCGACAGAGGGCAGAAACACCATATATTTT.

This clonotype was counted ten times or more. This chain uses TRBV12-3 or TRBV12-4 with TRBJ1-5, with unresolved D. The ends were cut back, 7 bases at V and 4 bases at J, with 14 bases in the middle. The CDR3 spans 14 residues. The CDR3 bases are TGTGCCAGCACCCTGTTGGGCGGGAATCAGCCCCAGCATTTT. It encodes CASTLLGGNQPQHF.

This clonotype was observed many times. The genes are TRBV5-5 and TRBJ1-4; no clear D. Germline V CDR1 and CDR2: SGHKS, YYEKEE (reference sequence). V dropped 4 bases and J dropped 7 bases, with 8 bases sitting between them. The CDR3 spans 12 residues. CDR3 nucleotides: TGTGCCAGCAGCAAGGAGGGTGAAAAACTGTTTTTT. It encodes CASSKEGEKLFF.

This clonotype was seen at least ten times. This chain links TRBV10-3 with TRBJ1-4; possibly TRBD1 for D (5 bases). Germline V CDR1 and CDR2: ENHRY, SYGVKD. Trimming took off 3 bases at V and 10 bases at J, with 12 bases between the two ends. The CDR3 sequence is 13 residues long. CDR3 nucleotide sequence: TGTGCCATCAGTGAACCGACAGCGGGAAAACTGTTTTTT. As protein: CAISEPTAGKLFF.

In this sample, this clonotype turned up many times. CDR3 sequence: CASSYEVTVTSGNTIYF. Here the CDR3 DNA reads TGTGCCAGCAGTTACGAGGTTACAGTGACCTCTGGAAACACCATATATTTT. The chain links TRBV6-6 to TRBJ1-3, with D unresolved. V lost 2 bases to trimming and J lost 0 bases, with 14 bases between them. This CDR3 region has 17 residues. Germline CDR1 is MNHNY and CDR2 is SVGAGI (reference sequence).

This clonotype was counted between two and nine times. The gene calls are TRBV12-3 or TRBV12-4 and TRBJ2-5; D perhaps matches TRBD2 (5 bases). The CDR3 loop spans 17 amino acids. The V end was cut by 4 bases, the J end by 4 bases, with 22 bases between. CDR3 bases: TGTGCCAGCAGTTCCGGAGGCTTTCTGACCCCCCGAGAGACCCAGTACTTC. It specifies CASSSGGFLTPRETQYF.

This clonotype was observed many times. The gene calls are TRBV12-3 or TRBV12-4 and TRBJ2-1; 11 positions match TRBD1. V gave up 6 bases and J gave up 9 bases; unmatched junction bases: 13. The CDR3 totals 16 residues. In DNA form, the CDR3 reads TGTGCCAGCAGCCGATCAATGGACAGGGGGCGAGGTGAGCAGTTCTTC. It specifies CASSRSMDRGRGEQFF.

This clonotype was counted many times. This chain uses TRBV20-1 with TRBJ2-5; 7 nucleotides align to TRBD1. This CDR3 is 14 amino acids long. Germline V lookup: CDR1 DFQATT, CDR2 SNEGSKA (reference sequence). V gave up 2 bases and J gave up 7 bases; unmatched junction bases: 10. The CDR3 DNA sequence: TGCAGTGCTAGAAAGGGGGCAGGGCGCTGGACCCAGTACTTC. Its translation is CSARKGAGRWTQYF.

This clonotype was observed at least ten times. The chain carries TRBV24-1 and TRBJ2-1, with 8 bases that match TRBD1. The CDR3 is 15 residues long. V was clipped by 2 bases and J by 3 bases; unmatched bases: 2. Germline CDR1 and CDR2: KGHDR and SFDVKD. CDR3 sequence reads: CATSDWTGSYNEQFF. The CDR3 region has the DNA TGTGCCACCAGTGATTGGACAGGGAGCTACAATGAGCAGTTCTTC.

About this clonotype: The junction departs from the called germline gene at one end, perhaps through a read error. The chain uses TRBV4-2 and TRBJ1-5; no firm D call. The CDR3 covers 13 residues. Germline values: CDR1 LGHNA, CDR2 YNFKEQ. The DNA for the CDR3 is TGTGCCAGCAGCCAAAACAAAAATCAGCCCCAGAATTTT. Translating gives CASSQNKNQPQNF.

There are many counts of this clonotype. V is TRBV5-5 and J is TRBJ1-6; a weak D match, TRBD1 (6 bases). Deletions cut 0 bases from V and 7 bases from J, with 11 bases between. The CDR3 is 15 amino acids. Germline V gene data show CDR1 as SGHKS and CDR2 as YYEKEE (reference sequence). The chain's CDR3 is CASSLGQGRNSPLHF. Written as DNA, the CDR3 is TGTGCCAGCAGCTTGGGGCAGGGGAGAAATTCACCCCTCCACTTT.

Many counts were recorded for this clonotype. This chain joins TRBV4-1 and TRBJ1-2; TRBD1 matches at 9 bases. Germline-derived CDR1 and CDR2 are MGHRA and YSYEKL. The CDR3 runs 15 residues. Germline trimming cut 3 bases from V and 4 bases from J; bases unmatched to any gene: 6. DNA of the CDR3: TGCGCCAGCAGCCAGGGGACAGGGTCGACCTATGGCTACACCTTC. Protein product: CASSQGTGSTYGYTF.

This clonotype was recorded many times. The rearrangement joins TRBV20-1 to TRBJ2-3; 14 nucleotides line up with TRBD2. Germline CDR1 and CDR2: DFQATT and SNEGSKA (reference sequence). There are 15 residues in the CDR3. CDR3 coding DNA: TGCAGCGGTGATAGGACTAGCGGGAGGACAGATACGCAGTATTTT. Translating gives CSGDRTSGRTDTQYF.

This clonotype was detected many times. The chain employs TRBV12-3 or TRBV12-4 and TRBJ2-5; D is possibly TRBD1 or TRBD2 (5 bases each). The V end lost 6 bases, the J end lost 0 bases, and 14 bases lay between the germline ends. The CDR3 runs 15 residues. CDR3 sequence: CASSPGTGYQETQYF. CDR3 nucleotide sequence: TGTGCCAGCAGCCCCGGGACCGGCTACCAAGAGACCCAGTACTTC.

This clonotype was recorded many times. The rearrangement joins TRBV7-2 to TRBJ2-1; unclear D gene. CDR3 length: 14 amino acids. The ends were cut back, 5 bases at V and 7 bases at J, with 15 bases in the middle. The V gene's germline CDR1 is SGHTA and CDR2 FQGNSA. CDR3 in DNA: TGTGCCAGCAGCCGGCCCCCACGTTCGAATGAGCAGTTCTTC. Its protein is CASSRPPRSNEQFF.

This clonotype has more than one count but fewer than ten. This chain joins TRBV7-2 and TRBJ2-3; no definite D call. The length of the CDR3 is 13 residues. Germline loops: CDR1 SGHTA, CDR2 FQGNSA. V was cut by 6 bases and J by 3 bases, with 10 bases left in between. The CDR3 DNA reads as TGTGCCAGCAGTCTCACGTGGACAGATACGCAGTATTTT. The encoded protein is CASSLTWTDTQYF.